The sequence of this T cell receptor (beta chain) was determined in a study of CD8+ T cells in alopecia areata. In the study overall: Administration of oral tofacitinib to treated patients was at 5 to 10 mg twice daily.

The ends were cut back, 5 bases at V and 2 bases at J, with 13 bases in the middle. Looked up from germline, CDR1 is PRHDT and CDR2 is FYEKMQ (reference sequence). This CDR3 region has 14 residues. Points from the study as a whole: Especially in alopecia totalis/universalis, lesional scalp showed greater clonality than normal scalp did. Normal skin's resident alphabeta T cells are also sequenced in scalp samples.

Judged by abundance, this clone is large. Its antigen remains unknown. Following RNA extraction, reverse transcription yielded cDNA that acted as the sequencing template. Sequencing was performed with immunoSEQ multiplex PCR; in TCRdb, only in-frame clones are kept and a portion is missing. The sample lists about 12,000 clones, roughly 50% seen once, with around 13% in the top ten. Peripheral blood, together with lesional scalp punch biopsies, was collected from alopecia areata patients. The rearrangement links TRBV13 to TRBJ2-7, with D unclear. This TCR was recovered from a human donor with alopecia areata. The specimen was skin. The CDR3 loop reads CASSQRGPAYEQYF. DNA for the CDR3: TGTGCCAGCAGCCAAAGAGGCCCAGCCTACGAGCAGTACTTC.